The present T cell receptor (beta chain) was sequenced within a study of blood T cell repertoires in COVID-19. Cohort assignment relied on participant-reported clinical history. Clones were sequenced by immunoSEQ multiplex PCR, and TCRdb holds only the in-frame ones, with some missing. The sample includes under 250,000 clones, under 85% of them seen just once. The germline CDR1 and CDR2 sequences are SGHTA and FQGTGA. V was trimmed by 5 bases and J by 5 bases, leaving 12 bases between them. The CDR3 has 13 residues. The clonotype comes from a man aged 55 to 69 who had recovered from COVID-19. This chain connects TRBV7-3 to TRBJ2-5; D might be TRBD2 (5 bases). Specimen: PBMCs or T cells enriched from blood (not recorded which). The chain's CDR3 is CASSGEGWETQYF. DNA for the CDR3: TGTGCCAGCAGCGGAGAGGGTTGGGAGACCCAGTACTTC. The whole variable domain, remainder taken from reference TRBV7-3 and TRBJ2-5, is GAGVSQTPSNKVTEKGKYVELRCDPISGHTALYWYRQSLGQGPEFLIYFQGTGAADDSGLPNDRFFAVRPEGSVSTLKIQRTERGDSAVYLCASSGEGWETQYFGPGTRLLVL.